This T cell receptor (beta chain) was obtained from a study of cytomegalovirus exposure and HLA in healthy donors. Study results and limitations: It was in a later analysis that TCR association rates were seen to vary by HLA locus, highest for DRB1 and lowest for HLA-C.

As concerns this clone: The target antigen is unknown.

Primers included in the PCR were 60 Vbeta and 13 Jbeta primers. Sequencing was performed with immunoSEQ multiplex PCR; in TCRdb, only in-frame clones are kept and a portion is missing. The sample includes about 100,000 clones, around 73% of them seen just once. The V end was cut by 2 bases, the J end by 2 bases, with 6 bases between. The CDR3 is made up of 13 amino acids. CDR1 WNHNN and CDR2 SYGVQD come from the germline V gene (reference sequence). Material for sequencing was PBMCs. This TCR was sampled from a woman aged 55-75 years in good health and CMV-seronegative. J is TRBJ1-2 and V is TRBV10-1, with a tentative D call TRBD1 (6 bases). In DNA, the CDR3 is TGCGCCAGCAGTGAGGACAGGAACTATGGCTACACCTTC. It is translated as CASSEDRNYGYTF.